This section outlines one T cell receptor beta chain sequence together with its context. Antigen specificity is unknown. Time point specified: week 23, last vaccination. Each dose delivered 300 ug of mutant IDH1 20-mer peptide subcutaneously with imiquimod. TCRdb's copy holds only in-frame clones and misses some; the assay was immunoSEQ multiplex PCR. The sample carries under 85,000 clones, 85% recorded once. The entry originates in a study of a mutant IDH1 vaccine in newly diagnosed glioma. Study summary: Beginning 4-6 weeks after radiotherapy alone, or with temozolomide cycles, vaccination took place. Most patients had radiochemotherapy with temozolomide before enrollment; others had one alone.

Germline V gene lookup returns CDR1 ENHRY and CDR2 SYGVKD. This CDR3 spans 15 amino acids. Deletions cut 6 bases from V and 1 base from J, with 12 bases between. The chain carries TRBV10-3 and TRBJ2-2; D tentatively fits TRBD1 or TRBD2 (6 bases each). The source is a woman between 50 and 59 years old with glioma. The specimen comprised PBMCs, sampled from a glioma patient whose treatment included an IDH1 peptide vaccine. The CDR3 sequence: CAIRQGGENTGELFF. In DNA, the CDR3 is TGTGCCATCAGACAGGGAGGTGAGAACACCGGGGAGCTGTTTTTT.